This TCR beta chain was sequenced in a study of regulatory T cells in long-lasting Graves disease. V lost 1 base and J 0 bases, leaving 6 bases between the germline ends. The CDR3 extends over 15 amino acids. From germline, CDR1 is LGHDT and CDR2 YNNKEL (reference sequence). In its sample, this clonotype was seen many times. The sample's time point: newly diagnosed GD, antithyroid drugs for less than 3 months. Construction of the TCR library relied on RNA isolated from PBMCs. Relying on iRepertoire HTBI primers and Arm-PCR of CDR3 regions, the team built TCR beta libraries. One entry per CDR3 protein, called by TCRdb with MiXCR from the multiplex PCR reads. The data show roughly 400,000 distinct CDR3 sequences, approximately 15% seen once. The sample was also linked to a second study, of T cells in Graves' hyperthyroidism and ophthalmopathy. As reported in that work: Uncontrolled infection, other autoimmune disease, pregnancy or lactation led to exclusion. When the TCR CDR3 underwent first-round RT-PCR, the HTBI primer set was used. Appearing also in blood were most of the thyroid clonotypes expanded above 0.001.

The chain has TRBV3-1 and TRBJ2-2; a possible D gene is TRBD1 (5 bases). The receptor was isolated from a woman aged 40 to 55 with Graves disease. The sequences come from peripheral blood mononuclear cells (PBMCs), collected at new diagnosis, from a patient treated with antithyroid drugs. CDR3 bases: TGTGCCAGCAGCCAAGGGGGCACGAACACCGGGGAGCTGTTTTTT. The encoded protein is CASSQGGTNTGELFF.